This passage covers 20 T cell receptor beta chains from one sample sequenced in a study of cytomegalovirus exposure and HLA in healthy donors. The primer mix had 60 Vbeta and 13 Jbeta primers. Sequenced by immunoSEQ multiplex PCR; TCRdb stores in-frame clones only, minus some. Of about 59,000 clones in the sample, under 80% are singletons; the top ten hold 6.8%. Input material: PBMCs. These receptors were obtained from a man aged 25 to 40 in good health and CMV-seropositive.

This clone was detected only once. The chain combines TRBV19 with TRBJ1-5; D possibly corresponds to TRBD1 (6 bases). The germline V and J ends were trimmed by 10 bases and 6 bases, with 16 bases remaining between them. Germline CDR1 is LNHDA and CDR2 is SQIVND (reference sequence). The CDR3 consists of 13 residues. In DNA, the CDR3 is TGTGCCACCTCAGGGGCAGGGCTTCAGCCCCAGCATTTT. This translates into CATSGAGLQPQHF.

The chain couples TRBV7-9 to TRBJ2-2; D perhaps matches TRBD2 (7 bases). Per the germline V gene, CDR1 is SEHNR and CDR2 is FQNEAQ (reference sequence). The CDR3 consists of 14 residues. V was pared by 11 bases and J by 4 bases, with 17 bases between. CDR3 residues: CAWGAGAGTGELFF. The DNA for the CDR3 is TGTGCCTGGGGGGCGGGGGCCGGCACCGGGGAGCTGTTTTTT.

The gene calls are TRBV9 and TRBJ2-7; D remains unclear. V was clipped by 2 bases and J by 0 bases, with 12 bases between them. Germline loops: CDR1 SGDLS, CDR2 YYNGEE. This CDR3 is built from 15 residues. The CDR3 loop reads CASSVHSASSYEQYF. The CDR3 DNA sequence: TGTGCCAGCAGCGTTCACTCTGCGAGCTCCTACGAGCAGTACTTC.

This clone was detected only a few times. This rearrangement joins TRBV29-1 to TRBJ2-1; 9 bases line up with TRBD1. Germline CDR1 is SQVTM and CDR2 is ANQGSEA. V lost 5 bases to trimming and J lost 4 bases; unmatched junction nucleotides: 9. The CDR3 totals 15 residues. CDR3 region: CSVHWTGVRYNEQFF. CDR3 coding DNA: TGCAGCGTTCACTGGACAGGGGTTCGTTACAATGAGCAGTTCTTC.

The chain uses TRBV9 and TRBJ2-5; TRBD2 aligns across 7 bases. Germline lookup yields CDR1 SGDLS and CDR2 YYNGEE. After removal of 0 bases from V and 2 bases from J, the junction contained 7 bases not matched to a gene. The CDR3 is 16 residues long. The CDR3 DNA is TGTGCCAGCAGCGTAGGCCCTAGCGGTAAACAAGAGACCCAGTACTTC. Translating gives CASSVGPSGKQETQYF.

The chain uses TRBV4-2 and TRBJ2-5; the match to TRBD2 covers 13 bases. The CDR3 consists of 17 residues. V lost 1 base, J lost 7 bases, and 9 bases stayed unmatched. Germline-derived CDR1 and CDR2 are LGHNA and YNFKEQ. DNA of the CDR3: TGTGCCAGCAGCCAAGCTCGGACTAGCGGGGGTGGGGGGACCCAGTACTTC. Its protein product is CASSQARTSGGGGTQYF.

V gene TRBV7-9 combines with J gene TRBJ2-7; 7 nucleotides agree with TRBD2. The length of the CDR3 is 12 residues. Germline V CDR1 and CDR2: SEHNR, FQNEAQ (reference sequence). V lost 6 bases and J lost 9; bases outside the gene matches: 8. CDR3 in amino acids: CASSLGEGSQYF. The CDR3 DNA follows: TGTGCCAGCAGTCTGGGGGAGGGATCGCAGTACTTC.

V gene TRBV7-9 combines with J gene TRBJ1-2, with a weak D call TRBD1 (6 bases). This CDR3 has 16 residues. V was shortened by 5 bases and J by 2 bases, with 18 bases between the two germline ends. Germline V gives CDR1 SEHNR, CDR2 FQNEAQ (reference sequence). CDR3 region: CASSPLRGAVNYGYTF. DNA for the CDR3: TGTGCCAGCAGCCCGCTCCGGGGGGCTGTCAACTATGGCTACACCTTC.

This clone was recorded a few times. J is TRBJ2-7 and V is TRBV2, with a weak D call TRBD2 (5 bases). Deletions cut 4 bases from V and 3 bases from J, with 13 bases between. CDR1 SNHLY and CDR2 FYNNEI come from the germline V gene. This CDR3 is built from 14 residues. The CDR3: CASSGWGENYEQYF. For the CDR3, the DNA is TGTGCCAGCAGTGGGTGGGGAGAGAACTACGAGCAGTACTTC.

This clone was found a few times. J is TRBJ2-5 and V is TRBV4-3; the match to TRBD2 covers 8 bases. Looked up from germline, CDR1 is LGHNA and CDR2 is YSLEER. The CDR3 contains 17 residues. J lost 3 bases, V lost 0 bases, and 9 bases had no gene match. The CDR3 spells CASSQEGWGLGEETQYF. For the CDR3, the DNA is TGCGCCAGCAGCCAAGAAGGTTGGGGACTAGGAGAAGAGACCCAGTACTTC.

This clone came up a few times. The V and J genes are TRBV5-1 and TRBJ2-4, with 7 bases lining up with TRBD1. This CDR3 spans 13 amino acids. Trimming took 3 bases from V and 3 from J; bases not matched to a gene: 0. Germline V gives CDR1 SGHRS, CDR2 YFSETQ. The chain's CDR3 is CASSWDSKNIQYF. As DNA, the CDR3 is TGCGCCAGCAGCTGGGACAGCAAAAACATTCAGTACTTC.

This clone was seen only once. The chain recombines TRBV5-5 with TRBJ2-5; TRBD2 agrees at 8 bases. Germline trimming cut 4 bases from V and 5 bases from J; bases unmatched to any gene: 10. The CDR3 is made up of 15 amino acids. CDR1 is SGHKS, CDR2 YYEKEE, per germline (reference sequence). Here the CDR3 reads CASSRSGGGMETQYF. For the CDR3, the DNA is TGTGCCAGCAGCCGATCGGGGGGGGGAATGGAGACCCAGTACTTC.

This chain links TRBV27 with TRBJ2-5, with D tentatively TRBD2 (6 bases). V lost 3 bases and J 5 bases, leaving 16 bases between the germline ends. This CDR3 region has 15 residues. Looked up from germline, CDR1 is MNHEY and CDR2 is SMNVEV (reference sequence). CDR3 amino acids: CASSLEGRLSETQYF. The CDR3 DNA reads as TGTGCCAGCAGTTTGGAGGGCCGGCTTTCGGAGACCCAGTACTTC.

This clone was counted between two and nine times. The chain couples TRBV11-3 to TRBJ2-3; 10 bases match TRBD2. The CDR3 length is 15 residues. Germline CDR1 is SGHNT and CDR2 is YENEEA. Germline trimming cut 1 base from V and 4 bases from J; bases unmatched to any gene: 2. Here the CDR3 reads CASSLGLAGADTQYF. CDR3 coding DNA: TGTGCCAGCAGCTTAGGTCTAGCGGGGGCAGATACGCAGTATTTT.

The chain uses TRBV29-1 and TRBJ2-1; D is perhaps TRBD2 (6 bases). The V gene's germline CDR1 is SQVTM and CDR2 ANQGSEA. CDR3 length: 10 residues. V lost 8 bases and J 9 bases, leaving 11 bases between the germline ends. Here the CDR3 DNA reads TGCAGCACCTTCGGGGGTGAGCAGTTCTTC. This sequence encodes CSTFGGEQFF.

The J gene is TRBJ2-1, the V gene TRBV7-6; 8 bases are shared with TRBD2. The germline CDR1 and CDR2 sequences are SGHVS and FNYEAQ. The CDR3 spans 15 residues. Losses at the gene ends were 2 bases for V and 8 bases for J; bases not matched to a gene: 8. CDR3 loop: CASSLSGGARYEQFF. In DNA form, the CDR3 reads TGTGCCAGCAGCTTATCGGGGGGGGCTAGATATGAGCAGTTCTTC. Filled out from reference TRBV7-6 and TRBJ2-1, the complete variable domain reads GAGVSQSPRYKVTKRGQDVALRCDPISGHVSLYWYRQALGQGPEFLTYFNYEAQQDKSGLPNDRFSAERPEGSISTLTIQRTEQRDSAMYRCASSLSGGARYEQFFGPGTRLTVL.

This clone was seen a few times. The chain uses TRBV30 and TRBJ1-2, with a weak D call TRBD1 (6 bases). CDR1 and CDR2 (germline): GTSNPN, SVGIG (reference sequence). The CDR3 runs 15 residues. With 1 base removed from V and 4 bases from J, the gap between germline ends came to 16 bases. CDR3 sequence: CAWSAGVGFGYGYTF. The CDR3 DNA is TGTGCCTGGAGTGCAGGGGTAGGGTTTGGCTATGGCTACACCTTC.

V and J are TRBV11-2 and TRBJ2-5; possibly TRBD1 for D (6 bases). CDR1 is SGHAT, CDR2 FQNNGV, per germline. The CDR3 loop spans 15 amino acids. V lost 1 base, J lost 4 bases, and 13 bases lay in between. Here the CDR3 reads CASSLVQGIVETQYF. The CDR3 nucleotides read TGTGCCAGCAGCTTAGTACAGGGTATCGTAGAGACCCAGTACTTC.

V and J are TRBV18 and TRBJ1-1; 7 bases align to TRBD1. With 3 bases clipped from V and 12 bases from J, the junction kept 13 bases outside the gene matches. The CDR3 is 14 residues long. CDR1 and CDR2 from the germline V gene are KGHSH and LQKENI. The CDR3 reads CASSPQGQQRETFF. CDR3 coding DNA: TGTGCCAGCTCACCCCAGGGACAGCAGAGAGAAACTTTCTTT. Together with reference TRBV18 and TRBJ1-1, the CDR3 gives the full variable domain: NAGVMQNPRHLVRRRGQEARLRCSPMKGHSHVYWYRQLPEEGLKFMVYLQKENIIDESGMPKERFSAEFPKEGPSILRIQQVVRGDSAAYFCASSPQGQQRETFFGQGTRLTVV.

The rearrangement links TRBV5-4 to TRBJ2-6; perhaps TRBD2 as D (6 bases). CDR3 length equals 15 residues. The V end was cut by 4 bases, the J end by 1 base, with 9 bases between. The germline V gene has CDR1 SGHNT and CDR2 YYREEE (reference sequence). The CDR3 spells CASSVGGSGANVLTF. The CDR3 DNA follows: TGTGCCAGCAGCGTCGGGGGATCTGGGGCCAACGTCCTGACTTTC.